This is a list of T cell receptor beta chains from one sample in a study of blood T cell repertoires in COVID-19. TCRdb's table, derived via immunoSEQ multiplex PCR, lists solely in-frame clones and lacks some. There are over 150,000 clones in the sample; around 81% occur only once, and about 11% lies in the top ten. The sequenced sample consisted of peripheral blood. These receptors all stem from an older man with active or convalescent COVID-19. Each CDR3 is given without its conserved first and last residue.

V gene,J gene,CDR3 protein
TRBV7-9,TRBJ2-1,AIPGDSYNEQF
TRBV18,TRBJ2-1,ASSQTGTGAYNEQF
TRBV13,TRBJ1-1,ASSLGQGGNTEAF
TRBV7-2,TRBJ1-1,ASSRRGTGAAF
TRBV4-2,TRBJ1-1,ASLLNSGQPYTEAF
TRBV6-5,TRBJ2-7,ASSYSPVTYEQY
TRBV2,TRBJ2-7,ASKNRGGPYEQY
TRBV7-2,TRBJ2-1,ASSLVSGLYYNEQF
TRBV15,TRBJ1-5,ATSRGGSNQPQH
TRBV10-2,TRBJ2-1,ASKAGVAYNEQF
TRBV6-6,TRBJ1-2,ASSYGGLYGYT
TRBV15,TRBJ1-6,ATSRDRAGSPLH
TRBV6-2/TRBV6-3,TRBJ1-4,ASSYPLGASSNEKLF
TRBV19,TRBJ2-5,ASSITSVETQY